The 28 T cell receptor beta chains given below trace back to one sample, sequenced in a study of T cells after yellow fever vaccination. Each CDR3 protein is one row after TCRdb ran MiXCR on the 5' RACE reads. This sample carries 250,000 to 400,000 distinct CDR3 sequences, roughly 4.3% of them seen once, and the ten largest clones take about 22%. Source: PBMCs, taken 5 days after the yellow fever booster vaccination. These receptors came from a man younger than 30 who received the YFV17D yellow fever vaccine.

The V and J genes are TRBV6-2 or TRBV6-3 and TRBJ1-2; D remains unclear. V lost 2 bases to trimming and J lost 4 bases, with 8 bases between them. Germline V gene data show CDR1 as MNHEY and CDR2 as SVGEGT. The CDR3 totals 13 residues. The CDR3 protein is CASSYRAVYGYTF. DNA of the CDR3: TGTGCCAGCAGTTACCGGGCAGTCTATGGCTACACCTTC.

This clonotype was observed a handful of times. The chain carries TRBV6-2 or TRBV6-3 and TRBJ2-7; 9 positions agree with TRBD2. CDR1 and CDR2 from the germline V gene are MNHEY and SVGEGT. After removal of 6 bases from V and 1 base from J, the junction contained 10 bases not matched to a gene. The CDR3 totals 16 residues. In DNA, the CDR3 is TGTGCCAGCAGCTTTAGCGGGGGCGACTGGTCCTACGAGCAGTACTTC. Translated, it gives CASSFSGGDWSYEQYF.

The chain recombines TRBV13 with TRBJ2-1; a weak D match, TRBD2 (6 bases). Germline CDR1 and CDR2: PRHDT and FYEKMQ (reference sequence). The CDR3 covers 16 residues. V lost 1 base, J lost 5 bases, and 15 bases lay in between. CDR3 bases: TGTGCCAGCAGCTTAGAATGGTTGGGAGGAGACAATGAGCAGTTCTTC. The encoded protein is CASSLEWLGGDNEQFF.

This clonotype turned up a few times. The rearrangement joins TRBV6-5 to TRBJ2-5, with 8 bases lining up with TRBD2. The germline CDR1 and CDR2 sequences are MNHEY and SVGAGI. This CDR3 region has 15 residues. Trimming at V came to 4 bases and at J to 5 bases, leaving 9 bases not matched to a gene. CDR3 sequence reads: CASSSIGGAGETQYF. The DNA for the CDR3 is TGTGCCAGCAGTTCAATCGGGGGGGCCGGGGAGACCCAGTACTTC.

This clonotype appeared a few times. The rearrangement uses TRBV28 and TRBJ2-3; 10 bases are a match to TRBD1. The V gene's germline CDR1 is MDHEN and CDR2 SYDVKM. The CDR3 consists of 13 residues. The ends lost 10 bases at V and 5 bases at J; junction bases unmatched: 6. The CDR3 region has the DNA TGTGCCACAAGACAGGGGGCGAAAGATACGCAGTATTTT. It specifies CATRQGAKDTQYF.

This clonotype was seen at least ten times. This sequence joins TRBV5-1 and TRBJ2-2, with D possibly matching TRBD1 (6 bases). This CDR3 has 14 amino acids. From germline, CDR1 is SGHRS and CDR2 YFSETQ. The V and J ends lost 5 bases and 1 base respectively, with 9 bases between them. The CDR3 nucleotides are TGCGCCAGCAGGCCGACAGGGAACACCGGGGAGCTGTTTTTT. Amino acid sequence: CASRPTGNTGELFF.

This chain joins TRBV5-4 and TRBJ2-5, with 10 bases lining up with TRBD1. V was pared by 5 bases and J by 2 bases, with 6 bases of the junction left unmatched. Germline V gives CDR1 SGHNT, CDR2 YYREEE (reference sequence). The CDR3 is 15 amino acids. CDR3 coding DNA: TGTGCCAGCAGATCAAGGACAGGGGGGCAAGAGACCCAGTACTTC. This codes for CASRSRTGGQETQYF.

The chain employs TRBV4-1 and TRBJ1-1, with D maybe TRBD1 (6 bases). V was clipped by 3 bases and J by 1 base, with 15 bases between them. Per germline, CDR1 MGHRA and CDR2 YSYEKL. The CDR3 length is 16 residues. The CDR3 loop reads CASSHWGARRNTEAFF. The CDR3 DNA reads as TGCGCCAGCAGCCACTGGGGGGCTCGCAGGAACACTGAAGCTTTCTTT.

This clonotype was picked up a small number of times. The chain recombines TRBV5-1 with TRBJ2-5; D is ambiguous. Trimming stripped 2 bases from V and 1 base from J, with 9 bases between. The CDR3 totals 14 residues. Germline V gives CDR1 SGHRS, CDR2 YFSETQ. CDR3 in DNA: TGCGCCAGCAGCTTTGGGCAGTTCCAAGAGACCCAGTACTTC. It specifies CASSFGQFQETQYF. The entire variable domain, with the rest obtained from reference TRBV5-1 and TRBJ2-5, is as follows: KAGVTQTPRYLIKTRGQQVTLSCSPISGHRSVSWYQQTPGQGLQFLFEYFSETQRNKGNFPGRFSGRQFSNSRSEMNVSTLELGDSALYLCASSFGQFQETQYFGPGTRLLVL.

This rearrangement joins TRBV7-9 to TRBJ1-2; D not certain. This CDR3 region has 16 residues. Trimming took 7 bases from V and 4 from J, leaving 22 bases between them. Germline lookup yields CDR1 SEHNR and CDR2 FQNEAQ (reference sequence). The CDR3 region has the DNA TGTGCCAGCATCCCGGGCACGGCGGTCGGAGGCTATGGCTACACCTTC. Protein: CASIPGTAVGGYGYTF.

This clonotype was seen only a few times. V usage is TRBV5-5 and J usage is TRBJ1-1; no definite D call. From germline, CDR1 is SGHKS and CDR2 YYEKEE (reference sequence). This CDR3 contains 14 residues. Trimming left V 4 bases short and J 5 bases short, with 15 bases between. The CDR3 region has the DNA TGTGCCAGCAGCGGCGGGCCGAGACCGACTGAAGCTTTCTTT. Translation gives CASSGGPRPTEAFF. Variable domain in full (rest from reference TRBV5-5 and TRBJ1-1): DAGVTQSPTHLIKTRGQQVTLRCSPISGHKSVSWYQQVLGQGPQFIFQYYEKEERGRGNFPDRFSARQFPNYSSELNVNALLLGDSALYLCASSGGPRPTEAFFGQGTRLTVV.

This clonotype was detected a few times. The J gene is TRBJ2-1, the V gene TRBV27; 8 bases map to TRBD2. Germline V lookup: CDR1 MNHEY, CDR2 SMNVEV (reference sequence). There are 15 residues in the CDR3. Trimming removed 5 bases from V and 7 bases from J; junction bases left unmatched: 10. CDR3 loop: CASSPLVAGSNEQFF. CDR3 sequence (DNA): TGTGCCAGCAGTCCCCTAGTAGCGGGGTCGAATGAGCAGTTCTTC.

This clonotype was counted a few times. The rearrangement joins TRBV5-1 to TRBJ2-7, with a weak D call TRBD2 (6 bases). V was cut by 4 bases and J by 2 bases, with 13 bases left in between. Germline CDR1 reads SGHRS; CDR2 reads YFSETQ. CDR3 length equals 14 residues. The CDR3 sequence is CASSAGTVTYEQYF. The CDR3 DNA sequence: TGCGCCAGCAGCGCCGGGACTGTTACCTACGAGCAGTACTTC.

This clonotype has a count of ten or more. J is TRBJ2-1 and V is TRBV18; TRBD1 agrees at 9 bases. V trimming: 6 bases; J trimming: 6 bases; junction bases outside the gene matches: 9. Germline-derived CDR1 and CDR2 are KGHSH and LQKENI. This CDR3 contains 15 residues. CDR3 nucleotides: TGTGCCAGCTCCTGGCAACAGGGGGCCTCCAATGAGCAGTTCTTC. The encoded protein is CASSWQQGASNEQFF.

This clonotype was counted between two and nine times. The chain is built from TRBV7-9 and TRBJ2-5; D call uncertain. The CDR3 sequence is 13 residues long. The V end was cut by 6 bases, the J end by 5 bases, with 13 bases between. Germline V gene lookup returns CDR1 SEHNR and CDR2 FQNEAQ (reference sequence). CDR3 protein: CASRDGPSETQYF. The CDR3 nucleotides are TGTGCCAGCAGAGACGGACCTTCCGAGACCCAGTACTTC.

This clonotype was found a few times. This rearrangement joins TRBV20-1 to TRBJ1-1; possible D gene TRBD1, 5 bases. The CDR3 length is 15 residues. CDR1 and CDR2 from the germline V gene are DFQATT and SNEGSKA (reference sequence). Deletions cut 2 bases from V and 0 bases from J, with 13 bases between. The CDR3, as DNA: TGCAGTGCTAGAAATCAGGGAGTTCTGAACACTGAAGCTTTCTTT. Amino acids: CSARNQGVLNTEAFF.

The chain's CDR3 is CASSYLVAGGAADTQYF. The CDR3 DNA sequence: TGTGCCAGCAGTTACTTGGTTGCCGGGGGGGCCGCGGATACGCAGTATTTT. This sequence joins TRBV6-5 and TRBJ2-3; 8 bases map to TRBD2. V shed 1 base, J shed 6 bases, and the junction held 12 bases outside the gene matches. CDR1 is MNHEY, CDR2 SVGAGI, per germline. This CDR3 is built from 17 residues.

The gene calls are TRBV23-1 and TRBJ2-1; 11 bases map to TRBD2. TRBV23-1 is identified as an open reading frame with a role that is uncertain. V dropped 7 bases and J dropped 2; count of bases not matched to a gene: 4. This CDR3 comprises 15 residues. The CDR3 protein is CASTNSGGAYNEQFF. As DNA, the CDR3 is TGCGCCAGCACAAATAGCGGGGGGGCCTACAATGAGCAGTTCTTC.

V usage is TRBV15 and J usage is TRBJ1-5; D not certain. Germline assignment: CDR1 LNHNV and CDR2 YYDKDF (reference sequence). V was trimmed by 4 bases and J by 7 bases, leaving 11 bases between them. The CDR3 spans 13 residues. DNA for the CDR3: TGTGCCACCAGCACCCGCGACGGGCAGCCCCAGCATTTT. Residues: CATSTRDGQPQHF.

Points on this clonotype: A read error may explain this, as a much larger clone is one base away. The chain links TRBV7-9 to TRBJ2-7, with D unresolved. V was pared by 5 bases and J by 0 bases, with 2 bases between. This CDR3 is built from 11 residues. Germline V gives CDR1 SEHNR, CDR2 FQNEAQ (reference sequence). The CDR3 bases are TGTGCCAGCAGCGCCTCCTACGAGCAGTACTTC. Translated: CASSASYEQYF.

There are many counts of this clonotype. This chain joins TRBV27 and TRBJ1-1; 9 positions agree with TRBD1. From germline, CDR1 is MNHEY and CDR2 SMNVEV (reference sequence). Germline trimming cut 3 bases from V and 3 bases from J; bases unmatched to any gene: 5. The CDR3 sequence is 15 residues long. The CDR3 region is CASSFEGQGHTEAFF. Written as DNA, the CDR3 is TGTGCCAGCAGTTTTGAGGGACAGGGTCACACTGAAGCTTTCTTT.

This clonotype was seen a handful of times. This chain connects TRBV6-6 to TRBJ1-1; D uncertain. Trimming took 2 bases from V and 0 from J, leaving 4 bases between them. The germline V gene has CDR1 MNHNY and CDR2 SVGAGI (reference sequence). This CDR3 has 13 amino acids. As DNA, the CDR3 is TGTGCCAGCAGTTACGAGGTGAACACTGAAGCTTTCTTT. This sequence encodes CASSYEVNTEAFF.

V usage is TRBV27 and J usage is TRBJ1-5; D uncertain. Germline V CDR1 and CDR2: MNHEY, SMNVEV (reference sequence). Trimming shortened V by 8 bases and J by 3 bases, and 11 bases separated the two germline ends. This CDR3 contains 13 residues. The CDR3 is CASGVQNNQPQHF. The CDR3 bases are TGTGCCAGCGGGGTGCAGAACAATCAGCCCCAGCATTTT.

This clonotype occurred a few times. The chain has TRBV5-8 and TRBJ2-6; possible D gene TRBD1, 5 bases. There are 15 residues in the CDR3. V lost 4 bases, J lost 2 bases, and 10 bases lay in between. Germline V gives CDR1 SGHTS, CDR2 YDEGEE. The CDR3 nucleotides are TGTGCCAGCAGCGCAGGGCTTGCTGGGGCCAACGTCCTGACTTTC. It encodes CASSAGLAGANVLTF.

Only a few counts were recorded for this clonotype. The V and J genes are TRBV4-3 and TRBJ2-7, with 8 bases lining up with TRBD1. The length of the CDR3 is 17 residues. V lost 3 bases to trimming and J lost 2 bases; unmatched junction nucleotides: 12. Germline V gives CDR1 LGHNA, CDR2 YSLEER. CDR3 in amino acids: CASSHALTGTGTYEQYF. Here the CDR3 DNA reads TGCGCCAGCAGCCACGCCCTAACCGGGACAGGAACCTACGAGCAGTACTTC.

This clonotype appeared many times. The rearrangement uses TRBV3-1 and TRBJ1-5; 8 positions agree with TRBD1. The germline gives CDR1 LGHDT, CDR2 YNNKEL (reference sequence). With 4 bases clipped from V and 6 bases from J, the junction kept 5 bases outside the gene matches. This CDR3 comprises 14 residues. The DNA of the CDR3 is TGTGCCAGCAGCCTGGGGACAGGCGGTCAGCCCCAGCATTTT. Translated: CASSLGTGGQPQHF.

In this sample, this clonotype turned up a few times. The CDR3 sequence is CASSPRPVWRGTLGEGNTIYF. The CDR3, as DNA: TGTGCCAGTAGTCCTCGCCCTGTCTGGAGGGGGACCCTCGGCGAAGGAAACACCATATATTTT. The chain recombines TRBV19 with TRBJ1-3; the D gene is possibly TRBD1 (6 bases). Looked up from germline, CDR1 is LNHDA and CDR2 is SQIVND (reference sequence). The CDR3 extends over 21 amino acids. V was trimmed by 5 bases and J by 4 bases, leaving 33 bases between them.

The chain carries TRBV27 and TRBJ1-6; 8 bases are a match to TRBD1. CDR3 length: 16 amino acids. Per germline, CDR1 MNHEY and CDR2 SMNVEV (reference sequence). The junction had 13 bases not matched to a gene; V was cut back by 8 bases and J by 7 bases. CDR3 DNA sequence: TGTGCCAGCTCTAACCTGCAGGGGGCGTGGAATTCACCCCTCCACTTT. This translates into CASSNLQGAWNSPLHF.